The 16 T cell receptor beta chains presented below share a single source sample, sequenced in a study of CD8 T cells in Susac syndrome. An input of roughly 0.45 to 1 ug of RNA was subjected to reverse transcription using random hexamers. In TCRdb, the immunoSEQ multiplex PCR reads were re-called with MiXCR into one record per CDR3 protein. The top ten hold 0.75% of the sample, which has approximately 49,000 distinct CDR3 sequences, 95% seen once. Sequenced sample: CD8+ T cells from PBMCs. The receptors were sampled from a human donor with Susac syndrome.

The CDR3 sequence is CASSQDGQGPVDEQFF. Written as DNA, the CDR3 is TGTGCCAGCAGCCAGGACGGACAGGGGCCTGTGGATGAGCAGTTCTTC. The chain combines TRBV3-1 with TRBJ2-1, with 9 bases aligning to TRBD1. Germline CDR1 is LGHDT and CDR2 is YNNKEL (reference sequence). The junction had 11 bases not matched to a gene; V was cut back by 3 bases and J by 8 bases. The CDR3 consists of 16 residues.

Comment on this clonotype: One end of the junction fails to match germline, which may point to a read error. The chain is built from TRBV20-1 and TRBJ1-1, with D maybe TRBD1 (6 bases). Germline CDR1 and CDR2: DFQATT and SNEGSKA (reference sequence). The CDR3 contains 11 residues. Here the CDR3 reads CSARLQGQGLF. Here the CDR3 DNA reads TGCAGTGCTAGACTTCAGGGGCAGGGCCTCTTT.

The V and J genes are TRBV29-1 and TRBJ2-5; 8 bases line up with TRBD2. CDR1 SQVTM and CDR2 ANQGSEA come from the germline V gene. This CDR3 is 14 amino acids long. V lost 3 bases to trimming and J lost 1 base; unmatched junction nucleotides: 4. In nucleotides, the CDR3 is TGCAGCGTTGACGGCGGGGGGCCCCAAGAGACCCAGTACTTC. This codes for CSVDGGGPQETQYF.

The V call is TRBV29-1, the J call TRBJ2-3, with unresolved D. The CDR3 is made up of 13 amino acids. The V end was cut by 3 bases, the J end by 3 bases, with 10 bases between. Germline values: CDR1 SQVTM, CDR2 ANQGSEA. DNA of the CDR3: TGCAGCGTTGAGCCCGAGAATACAGATACGCAGTATTTT. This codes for CSVEPENTDTQYF.

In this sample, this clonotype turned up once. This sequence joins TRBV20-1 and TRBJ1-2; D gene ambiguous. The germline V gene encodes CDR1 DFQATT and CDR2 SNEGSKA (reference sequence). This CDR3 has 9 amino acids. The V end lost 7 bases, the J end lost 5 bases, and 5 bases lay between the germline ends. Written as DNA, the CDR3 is TGCAGTGTGGGATATGGCTACACCTTC. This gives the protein CSVGYGYTF.

In DNA form, the CDR3 reads TGTGCCAGCAGTTTATGGGGGTTCTTCAATCAGCCCCAGCATTTT. Its translation: CASSLWGFFNQPQHF. This chain uses TRBV12-3 or TRBV12-4 with TRBJ1-5; D is perhaps TRBD1 (5 bases). This CDR3 is built from 15 residues. V was cut by 2 bases and J by 3 bases, with 11 bases left in between.

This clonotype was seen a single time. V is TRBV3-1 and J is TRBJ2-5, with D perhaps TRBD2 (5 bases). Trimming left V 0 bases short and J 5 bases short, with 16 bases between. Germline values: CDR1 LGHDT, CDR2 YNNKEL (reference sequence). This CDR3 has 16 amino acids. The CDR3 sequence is CASSQEWSTRWETQYF. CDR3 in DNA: TGTGCCAGCAGCCAAGAATGGAGTACTAGATGGGAGACCCAGTACTTC.

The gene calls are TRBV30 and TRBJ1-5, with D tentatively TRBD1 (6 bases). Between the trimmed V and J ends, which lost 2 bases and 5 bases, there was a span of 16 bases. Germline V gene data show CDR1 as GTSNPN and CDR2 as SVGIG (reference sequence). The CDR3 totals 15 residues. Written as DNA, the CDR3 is TGTGCCTGGAGTTCCCCGGGACACAAGTATCAGCCCCAGCATTTT. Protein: CAWSSPGHKYQPQHF.

CDR3: CASSLERAQRGDEQFF. The CDR3 DNA sequence: TGCGCCAGCAGCTTGGAAAGGGCCCAAAGGGGCGATGAGCAGTTCTTC. The V call is TRBV5-1, the J call TRBJ2-1; the D gene is possibly TRBD1 (5 bases). Germline V gives CDR1 SGHRS, CDR2 YFSETQ. Trimming removed 0 bases at V and 8 bases at J, with 18 bases between. CDR3 length: 16 residues.

The CDR3 here is CASSLCCDRGHTDTQYF. CDR3 nucleotides: TGTGCCAGCAGTTTATGCTGCGACAGGGGTCACACAGATACGCAGTATTTT. The chain employs TRBV28 and TRBJ2-3, with 8 nucleotides matching TRBD1. The CDR3 extends over 17 amino acids. Unmatched junction bases numbered 7, after V lost 0 bases and J lost 2 bases. Germline assignment: CDR1 MDHEN and CDR2 SYDVKM.

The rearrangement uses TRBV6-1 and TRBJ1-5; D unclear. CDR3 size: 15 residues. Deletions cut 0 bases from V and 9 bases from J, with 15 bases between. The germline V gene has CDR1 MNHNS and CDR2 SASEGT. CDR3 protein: CASSEAEFAGLPQHF. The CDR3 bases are TGTGCCAGCAGTGAAGCGGAGTTTGCGGGGTTGCCCCAGCATTTT.

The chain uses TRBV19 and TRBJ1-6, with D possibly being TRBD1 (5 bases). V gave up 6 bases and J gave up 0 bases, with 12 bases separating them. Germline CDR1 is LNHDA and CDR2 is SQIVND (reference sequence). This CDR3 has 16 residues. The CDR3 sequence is CASSRGGSSYNSPLHF. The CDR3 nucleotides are TGTGCCAGTAGCCGGGGGGGGAGCTCCTATAATTCACCCCTCCACTTT.

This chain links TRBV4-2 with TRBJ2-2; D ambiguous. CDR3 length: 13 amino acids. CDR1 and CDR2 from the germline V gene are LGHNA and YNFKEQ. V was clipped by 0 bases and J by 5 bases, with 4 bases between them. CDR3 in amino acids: CASSQERTGELFF. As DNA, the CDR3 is TGTGCCAGCAGCCAAGAAAGGACCGGGGAGCTGTTTTTT.

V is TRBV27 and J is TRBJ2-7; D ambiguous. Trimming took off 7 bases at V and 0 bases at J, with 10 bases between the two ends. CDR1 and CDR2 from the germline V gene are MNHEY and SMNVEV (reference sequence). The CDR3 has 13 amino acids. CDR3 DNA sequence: TGTGCCAGCACGAAGGGCAGCTCCTACGAGCAGTACTTC. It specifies CASTKGSSYEQYF.

The CDR3 sequence is CSVEGRNTGELFF. The CDR3 DNA reads as TGCAGCGTTGAGGGACGGAACACCGGGGAGCTGTTTTTT. The chain is built from TRBV29-1 and TRBJ2-2; D possibly uses TRBD1 or TRBD2 (5 bases each). This CDR3 region has 13 residues. Trimming removed 3 bases from V and 1 base from J, with 6 bases in between. The germline V gene encodes CDR1 SQVTM and CDR2 ANQGSEA.

Here the CDR3 reads CASSLRLGGTGELFF. Written as DNA, the CDR3 is TGTGCCAGCAGTTTACGGCTAGGCGGCACCGGGGAGCTGTTTTTT. This chain uses TRBV28 with TRBJ2-2; no reliable D call. Per the germline V gene, CDR1 is MDHEN and CDR2 is SYDVKM. Between the trimmed V and J ends, which lost 2 bases and 4 bases, there was a span of 11 bases. This CDR3 has 15 residues.